Listed below are T cell receptor beta chains from one sample, sequenced in a study of T cells after yellow fever vaccination. TCRdb ran MiXCR on the 5' RACE reads and lists one entry per CDR3 protein. The sample includes about 250,000 distinct CDR3 sequences, 3.6% of them seen just once. This material consisted of PBMCs, taken 15 days after the yellow fever booster vaccination. These receptors were taken from a man aged 18 to 30 who received the YFV17D yellow fever vaccine. CDR3s include the opening cysteine and the closing phenylalanine or tryptophan. Fields, in order: D gene, clone size, V gene, J gene, CDR3 protein, CDR3 DNA. A D gene is named only where the DNA matches it firmly. Clone size is stated in some rows and not others, as once, few, many or a class when expanded.

NA	few	TRBV20-1	TRBJ2-1	CSASGLPFFEQFF	TGCAGTGCGTCCGGGCTGCCTTTCTTTGAGCAGTTCTTC
NA	many	TRBV5-5	TRBJ2-1	CASSFRTAQTGNEQFF	TGTGCCAGCAGCTTTAGGACAGCCCAAACGGGGAATGAGCAGTTCTTC
NA	many	TRBV29-1	TRBJ1-4	CSAKGEQAFGEKLFF	TGCAGCGCCAAGGGTGAGCAGGCTTTTGGTGAAAAACTGTTTTTT
NA	many	TRBV12-3/TRBV12-4	TRBJ1-1	CASSLGGVEAFF	TGTGCCAGCAGTTTAGGAGGGGTGGAAGCTTTCTTT
NA	many	TRBV5-5	TRBJ1-1	CASSFIGLRMNTEAFF	TGTGCCAGCAGCTTTATAGGACTACGGATGAACACTGAAGCTTTCTTT
NA	NA	TRBV6-2/TRBV6-3	TRBJ2-7	CASSYSSLSAGTYEQYF	TGTGCCAGCAGTTACTCGTCTCTTTCGGCCGGAACATACGAGCAGTACTTC
NA	many	TRBV20-1	TRBJ2-4	CSASYPGLGNIQYF	TGCAGTGCTAGCTATCCGGGATTAGGAAACATTCAGTACTTC
NA	many	TRBV29-1	TRBJ1-1	CSVDIPSGDTEAFF	TGCAGCGTTGACATTCCCAGCGGGGACACTGAAGCTTTCTTT
TRBD2	many	TRBV7-9	TRBJ2-3	CASSFYSGGAADTQYF	TGTGCCAGCAGCTTCTATAGCGGGGGGGCCGCAGATACGCAGTATTTT
NA	many	TRBV30	TRBJ2-7	CAWSVISYEQYF	TGTGCCTGGAGTGTAATCAGCTACGAGCAGTACTTC
NA	many	TRBV29-1	TRBJ1-1	CSVSANTEAFF	TGCAGCGTTTCGGCTAACACTGAAGCTTTCTTT
NA	many	TRBV20-1	TRBJ1-1	CSATEGVFNTEAFF	TGCAGTGCCACAGAAGGGGTCTTCAACACTGAAGCTTTCTTT
TRBD2	many	TRBV7-9	TRBJ2-1	CASTHGLAVNNEQFF	TGTGCCAGCACCCATGGGCTAGCGGTAAACAATGAGCAGTTCTTC
TRBD1	many	TRBV6-6	TRBJ2-6	CASSGQGTGANVLTF	TGTGCCAGCAGTGGACAGGGGACTGGGGCCAACGTCCTGACTTTC
NA	many	TRBV18	TRBJ1-1	CASSRTQGSGGRTEAFF	TGTGCCAGCTCACGAACCCAGGGTTCGGGTGGGAGGACTGAAGCTTTCTTT
TRBD2	few	TRBV2	TRBJ2-3	CASRVAGGTDTQYF	TGTGCCAGCAGGGTAGCGGGGGGCACAGATACGCAGTATTTT
NA	few	TRBV7-9	TRBJ1-3	CASSLARVTAGNTIYF	TGTGCCAGCAGCTTAGCCAGGGTGACAGCTGGAAACACCATATATTTT
NA	many	TRBV6-2/TRBV6-3	TRBJ2-3	CASSYSRPRDTTTDTQYF	TGTGCCAGCAGTTACTCGAGACCCCGGGACACCACCACAGATACGCAGTATTTT
NA	many	TRBV20-1	TRBJ2-1	CSARQGQWEQFF	TGCAGTGCTAGACAGGGCCAATGGGAGCAGTTCTTC
NA	many	TRBV2	TRBJ2-1	CASSGEGGPLEFF	TGTGCCAGCAGTGGTGAGGGGGGGCCCCTAGAGTTCTTC
NA	many	TRBV20-1	TRBJ1-5	CSARVPGPSNQPQHF	TGCAGTGCTAGAGTCCCCGGGCCCAGCAATCAGCCCCAGCATTTT
NA	many	TRBV6-5	TRBJ2-7	CASRHTAYEQYF	TGTGCCAGCAGACACACGGCCTACGAGCAGTACTTC
TRBD1	many	TRBV12-3/TRBV12-4	TRBJ2-3	CASSPIRDRSTDTQYF	TGTGCCAGCAGTCCGATACGGGACAGGAGCACAGATACGCAGTATTTT
NA	many	TRBV24-1	TRBJ1-5	CATSDSARGSNQPQHF	TGTGCCACCAGTGATTCCGCCAGGGGAAGCAATCAGCCCCAGCATTTT
NA	many	TRBV13	TRBJ1-4	CASTLADATNEKLFF	TGTGCCAGCACCCTCGCCGACGCAACTAATGAAAAACTGTTTTTT
TRBD1	NA	TRBV24-1	TRBJ2-3	CATSDRDRGLDTQYF	TGTGCCACCAGTGACCGAGACAGGGGGCTAGATACGCAGTATTTT
NA	many	TRBV11-1	TRBJ1-1	CASSQTPKDTEAFF	TGTGCCAGCAGCCAGACCCCCAAGGACACTGAAGCTTTCTTT
TRBD1	many	TRBV6-5	TRBJ2-5	CASSYSPDRRETQYF	TGTGCCAGCAGTTACTCCCCGGACAGGAGGGAGACCCAGTACTTC
TRBD2	many	TRBV7-2	TRBJ2-3	CASTLAGHTDTQYF	TGTGCCAGCACCCTAGCGGGGCACACAGATACGCAGTATTTT
TRBD2	many	TRBV27	TRBJ2-3	CASSLPGTSGGKADTQYF	TGTGCCAGCAGTTTGCCAGGGACTAGCGGGGGTAAGGCAGATACGCAGTATTTT
NA	many	TRBV27	TRBJ2-3	CASSLKGSSTDTQYF	TGTGCCAGCAGTTTAAAGGGTTCAAGCACAGATACGCAGTATTTT
NA	many	TRBV6-2/TRBV6-3	TRBJ2-4	CASSFPTGTEGQKAKNIQYF	TGTGCCAGCAGTTTCCCCACGGGGACTGAAGGCCAAAAAGCCAAAAACATTCAGTACTTC
NA	once	TRBV7-2	TRBJ2-3	CASRRFTDTQYF	TGTGCCAGCAGGAGATTCACAGATACGCAGTATTTT
NA	many	TRBV9	TRBJ2-7	CASSANSYEQYF	TGTGCCAGCAGCGCCAACTCCTACGAGCAGTACTTC
TRBD1	many	TRBV6-5	TRBJ2-7	CASSYYHRGSYEQYF	TGTGCCAGCAGTTACTACCACAGGGGAAGCTACGAGCAGTACTTC
NA	many	TRBV27	TRBJ1-6	CASRTAPRDSSFYNSPLHF	TGTGCCAGCAGAACTGCCCCCCGGGACTCTAGCTTTTATAATTCACCCCTCCACTTT
NA	many	TRBV6-2/TRBV6-3	TRBJ1-1	CASSLDGKNTEAFF	TGTGCCAGCAGTTTAGACGGAAAGAACACTGAAGCTTTCTTT
NA	many	TRBV6-6	TRBJ1-2	CASSYGGTSGRHYGYTF	TGTGCCAGCAGTTACGGTGGTACCTCGGGGAGACACTATGGCTACACCTTC
NA	many	TRBV25-1	TRBJ1-1	CASSESKDANTEAFF	TGTGCCAGCAGTGAGTCTAAGGACGCGAACACTGAAGCTTTCTTT
TRBD2	many	TRBV4-3	TRBJ2-3	CASSPTLAGSDTQYF	TGCGCCAGCAGCCCCACGCTAGCGGGGTCAGATACGCAGTATTTT
NA	many	TRBV9	TRBJ2-2	CASSVGGGELFF	TGTGCCAGCAGCGTGGGAGGCGGGGAGCTGTTTTTT
NA	NA	TRBV7-6	TRBJ1-5	CASSPVAQHF	TGTGCCAGCAGCCCTGTGGCCCAGCATTTT
TRBD1	many	TRBV20-1	TRBJ2-7	CSAAQGVYEQYF	TGCAGTGCTGCCCAGGGGGTCTACGAGCAGTACTTC
NA	many	TRBV20-1	TRBJ2-1	CSATGTETSTIGQFF	TGCAGTGCTACCGGGACGGAGACCTCCACAATTGGGCAGTTCTTC
TRBD1	many	TRBV7-2	TRBJ2-7	CASSLRDSYEQYF	TGTGCCAGCAGCCTCCGGGACAGCTACGAGCAGTACTTC
NA	NA	TRBV7-2	TRBJ1-2	CASSPWTFRGSNYGYTF	TGTGCCAGCAGCCCCTGGACGTTCAGGGGATCTAACTATGGCTACACCTTC
TRBD2	many	TRBV20-1	TRBJ2-3	CSAGHPGGRDTQYF	TGCAGTGCTGGACACCCGGGGGGGCGGGATACGCAGTATTTT
NA	NA	TRBV7-2	TRBJ2-2	CASSLQSLAGTGELFF	TGTGCCAGCAGCCTACAGTCCCTTGCGGGGACCGGGGAGCTGTTTTTT
NA	many	TRBV20-1	TRBJ2-1	CSARPLGADEQFF	TGCAGTGCTAGACCCCTAGGGGCGGATGAGCAGTTCTTC
TRBD1	many	TRBV4-3	TRBJ1-5	CASSQGIDRGNQPQHF	TGCGCCAGCAGCCAGGGTATTGACAGGGGAAATCAGCCCCAGCATTTT
TRBD1	many	TRBV4-1	TRBJ1-2	CASSQLRTGNGYTF	TGCGCCAGCAGCCAACTGCGGACAGGGAATGGCTACACCTTC
NA	many	TRBV20-1	TRBJ2-3	CSARGVGGEGLDTQYF	TGCAGTGCTAGAGGGGTCGGGGGAGAAGGTTTAGATACGCAGTATTTT
TRBD1	NA	TRBV7-6	TRBJ2-5	CASSLGDGQGQETQYF	TGTGCCAGCAGCTTAGGGGACGGACAGGGACAAGAGACCCAGTACTTC
NA	many	TRBV7-8	TRBJ2-2	CASRSVIWGTNTGELFF	TGTGCCAGCAGGTCCGTGATATGGGGGACGAACACCGGGGAGCTGTTTTTT
NA	many	TRBV20-1	TRBJ2-1	CSAGVGLEQFF	TGCAGTGCCGGGGTTGGCCTGGAGCAGTTCTTC